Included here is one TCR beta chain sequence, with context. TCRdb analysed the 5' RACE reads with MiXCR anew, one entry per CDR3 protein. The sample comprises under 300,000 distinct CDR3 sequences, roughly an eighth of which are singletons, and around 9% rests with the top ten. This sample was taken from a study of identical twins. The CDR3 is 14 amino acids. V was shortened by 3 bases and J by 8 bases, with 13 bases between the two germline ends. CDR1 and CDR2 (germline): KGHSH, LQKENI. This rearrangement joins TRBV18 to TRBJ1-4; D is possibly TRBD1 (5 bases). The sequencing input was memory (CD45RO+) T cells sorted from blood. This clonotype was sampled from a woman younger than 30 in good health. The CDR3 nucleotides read TGTGCCAGCTCACCCTTCCGGGGGGAGGAAAAACTGTTTTTT. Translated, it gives CASSPFRGEEKLFF.